The clone carrying this T cell receptor beta chain is medium-sized (0.01 to 0.1%). The data were taken from a study of CD8 T cells in ankylosing spondylitis. The CDR3 is 15 amino acids. CDR1 and CDR2 (germline): SGHTA, FQGNSA. The V gene lost 5 bases and the J gene lost 1 base, with 14 bases spanning the gap. Each CDR3 protein is one row after TCRdb ran MiXCR on the 5' RACE reads. The sample consists of roughly 150,000 distinct CDR3 sequences, 30% to 40% of them appearing once. Sample: synovial fluid, either unsorted or a sorted T cell fraction (not recorded which). This TCR came from a male donor with ankylosing spondylitis. The chain combines TRBV7-2 with TRBJ1-1, with a tentative D call TRBD1 (5 bases). This CDR3 is CASSQGVGSNTEAFF. For the CDR3, the DNA is TGTGCCAGCAGCCAAGGGGTAGGGTCGAACACTGAAGCTTTCTTT. Variable domain in full (rest from reference TRBV7-2 and TRBJ1-1): GAGVSQSPSNKVTEKGKDVELRCDPISGHTALYWYRQSLGQGLEFLIYFQGNSAPDKSGLPSDRFSAERTGGSVSTLTIQRTQQEDSAVYLCASSQGVGSNTEAFFGQGTRLTVV.